This record covers a single T cell receptor beta chain. What it recognizes is unknown. This record comes from a study of T cells after yellow fever vaccination. Study background: Preparation of fractions with low cell numbers was performed using SMART-Seq v4 Ultra Low Input. General study points: The secondary response was weaker, and its peak arrived faster, on day 5 versus 15. Abundant bulk-population clonotypes could contaminate the FACS-sorted repertoires. Boosting was followed by the reappearance of most primary-vaccination clones (about 96% CD4, around 90% CD8).

TCRdb reprocessed the 5' RACE reads via MiXCR and lists one record per CDR3 protein. The data show about 320,000 distinct CDR3 sequences, around 7% seen once. Specimen: PBMCs, collected more than 35 days after the first yellow fever vaccination. The receptor comes from a man younger than 35 who received the YFV17D yellow fever vaccine.

For the CDR3, the DNA is TGTGCCTGCAACCGGGGCCGTTACCCTATGCCCGGGGAGCTGTTTTTT. Amino acid sequence: CACNRGRYPMPGELFF. V gene TRBV6-2 or TRBV6-3 combines with J gene TRBJ2-2; D may match TRBD1 or TRBD2 (5 bases each). This CDR3 is built from 16 residues. The germline CDR1 and CDR2 sequences are MNHEY and SVGEGT. Trimming removed 11 bases from V and 6 bases from J, with 25 bases in between.